This T cell receptor beta chain was documented in a study of T cell responses to AZD1222 COVID-19 vaccine. Study outcomes and limitations: The donors showed a predominance of white British ancestry and of females, with possible underestimation of clonal diversity. As reported, nearly half of all spike-specific TCRs target variant regions that are unmutated. Spike as a whole was targeted by vaccine-associated CD4 TCRs, dominant at 160-218 and 743-854. Seropositive status at baseline applied to only a handful of AZD1222 recipients.

Concerning this clone: The antigen is unknown.

Trimming took off 6 bases at V and 0 bases at J, with 12 bases between the two ends. This CDR3 comprises 15 residues. Per germline, CDR1 SGHAT and CDR2 FQNNGV. Measured with immunoSEQ multiplex PCR; TCRdb has only the in-frame clones, and not every one. The table includes some 150,000 clones, around nine tenths detected once. The chain combines TRBV11-2 with TRBJ1-3, with D uncertain. Source: peripheral blood, taken 28 days after the second AZD1222 dose. This clonotype was sampled from an adult who received the AZD1222 COVID-19 vaccine. The CDR3 region has the DNA TGTGCCAGCAGTTTCCCGGGAATCTCTGGAAACACCATATATTTT. Amino acids: CASSFPGISGNTIYF.